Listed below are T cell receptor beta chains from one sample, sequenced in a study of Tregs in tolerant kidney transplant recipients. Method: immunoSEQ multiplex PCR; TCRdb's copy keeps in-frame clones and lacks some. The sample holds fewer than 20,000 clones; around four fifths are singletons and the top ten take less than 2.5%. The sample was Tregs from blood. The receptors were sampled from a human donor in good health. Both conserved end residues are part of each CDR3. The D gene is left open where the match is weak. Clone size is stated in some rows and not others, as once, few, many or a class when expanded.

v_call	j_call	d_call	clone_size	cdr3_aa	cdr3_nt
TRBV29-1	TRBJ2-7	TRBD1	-	CSVAWLTGGSYEQYF	TGCAGCGTTGCTTGGTTAACAGGGGGCTCCTACGAGCAGTACTTC
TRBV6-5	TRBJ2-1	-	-	CASSYYPRSNEQFF	TGTGCCAGCAGTTACTATCCGAGGAGCAATGAGCAGTTCTTC
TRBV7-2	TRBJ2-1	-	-	CASSSAGTAGQFF	TGTGCCAGCAGCTCAGCGGGGACAGCCGGGCAGTTCTTC
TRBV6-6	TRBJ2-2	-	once	CASSYSDIYLFF	TGTGCCAGCAGTTACTCGGACATTTATCTGTTTTTT
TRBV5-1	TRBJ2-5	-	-	CASTLGAEETQYF	TGCGCCAGCACCTTAGGGGCGGAAGAGACCCAGTACTTC
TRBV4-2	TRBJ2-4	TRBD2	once	CASSQVIAGGGKNIQYF	TGTGCCAGCAGCCAAGTCATAGCGGGAGGGGGCAAAAACATTCAGTACTTC
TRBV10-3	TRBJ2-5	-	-	CATRWGETQYF	TGTGCCACACGTTGGGGTGAGACCCAGTACTTC
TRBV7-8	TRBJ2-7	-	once	CASSLGTYYEQYF	TGTGCCAGCAGCCTCGGGACATATTACGAGCAGTACTTC
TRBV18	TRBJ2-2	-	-	CASSPIHLGEELFF	TGTGCCAGCTCACCAATACACTTAGGCGAGGAGCTGTTTTTT
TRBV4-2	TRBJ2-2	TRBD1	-	CASSQIGQGEGGELFF	TGTGCCAGCAGCCAGATCGGACAGGGGGAGGGCGGGGAGCTGTTTTTT
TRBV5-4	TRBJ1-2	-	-	CASSLEGVYGYTF	TGTGCCAGCAGCTTGGAGGGCGTCTATGGCTACACCTTC
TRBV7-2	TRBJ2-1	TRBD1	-	CASSRTGPSSYNEQFF	TGTGCCAGCTCCAGGACAGGGCCGAGCTCCTACAATGAGCAGTTCTTC
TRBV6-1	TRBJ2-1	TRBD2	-	CASSSSGGALEQFF	TGTGCCAGCAGTTCCAGCGGGGGGGCTTTAGAGCAGTTCTTC
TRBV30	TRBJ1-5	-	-	CAWSPGTFIDQPQHF	TGTGCCTGGAGCCCCGGGACATTCATCGATCAGCCCCAGCATTTT
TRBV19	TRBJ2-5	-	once	CASSIWPGETQYF	TGTGCCAGTAGTATTTGGCCAGGGGAGACCCAGTACTTC
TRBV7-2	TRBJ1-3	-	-	CASSLWGASSGNTIYF	TGTGCCAGCAGCTTGTGGGGGGCGAGCTCTGGAAACACCATATATTTT
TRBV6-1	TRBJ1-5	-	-	CASSDRTRRGSNQPQHF	TGTGCCAGCAGTGACCGCACCCGCCGTGGGAGCAATCAGCCCCAGCATTTT
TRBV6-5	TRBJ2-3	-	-	CASRLPLSHTQYF	TGTGCCAGCAGGCTCCCACTCTCACATACGCAGTATTTT
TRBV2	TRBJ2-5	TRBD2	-	CASSGSGRGSVEYF	TGTGCCAGCAGTGGGAGCGGGAGAGGTTCTGTAGAGTACTTC
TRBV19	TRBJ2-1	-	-	CATRDTGYNEQFF	TGTGCCACAAGGGACACGGGCTACAATGAGCAGTTCTTC
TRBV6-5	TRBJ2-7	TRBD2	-	CASRPGLAGLGEQYF	TGTGCCAGCAGACCGGGACTAGCAGGACTGGGGGAGCAGTACTTC
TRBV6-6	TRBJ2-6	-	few	CASSYSVVGANVLTF	TGTGCCAGCAGTTACAGCGTAGTCGGGGCCAACGTCCTGACTTTC
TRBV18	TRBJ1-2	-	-	CASSQKREAYGYTF	TGTGCCAGCTCGCAAAAGCGGGAAGCCTATGGCTACACCTTC
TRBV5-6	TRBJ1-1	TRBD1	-	CASSFDRGRGTTEAFF	TGTGCCAGCAGCTTCGACAGGGGGCGTGGGACCACTGAAGCTTTCTTT
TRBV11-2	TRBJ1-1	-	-	CASSPRMARGTEAFF	TGTGCCAGCAGCCCGCGGATGGCGAGGGGCACTGAAGCTTTCTTT
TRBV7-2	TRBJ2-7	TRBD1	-	CASSLEGQGLREQYF	TGTGCCAGCAGCTTAGAGGGACAGGGGTTGAGGGAGCAGTACTTC
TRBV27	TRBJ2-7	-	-	CASSLHVAYEQYF	TGTGCCAGCAGTTTACACGTCGCCTACGAGCAGTACTTC
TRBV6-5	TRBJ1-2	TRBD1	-	CATYRGSNYGYTF	TGTGCCACCTACAGGGGCAGTAACTATGGCTACACCTTC
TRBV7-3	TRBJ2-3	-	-	CASSVGSTDTQYF	TGTGCCAGCAGCGTCGGCAGCACAGATACGCAGTATTTT
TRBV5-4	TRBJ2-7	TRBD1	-	CASSYGDRNYEQYF	TGTGCCAGCAGTTATGGGGACAGGAATTACGAGCAGTACTTC
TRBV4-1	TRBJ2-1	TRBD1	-	CASSLSGMGQGNEQFF	TGCGCCAGCAGCCTTTCAGGGATGGGACAGGGCAATGAGCAGTTCTTC
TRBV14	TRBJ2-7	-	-	CASSRTPYEQYF	TGTGCCAGCAGCCGGACCCCCTACGAGCAGTACTTC
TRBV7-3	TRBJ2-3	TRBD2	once	CASSLSGGADTQYF	TGTGCCAGCAGCTTAAGCGGGGGGGCAGATACGCAGTATTTT
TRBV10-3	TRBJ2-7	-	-	CATSAVGYEQYF	TGTGCCACCAGCGCGGTTGGCTACGAGCAGTACTTC
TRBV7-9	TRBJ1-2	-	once	CASSLRGEANYGYTF	TGTGCCAGCAGCTTGAGGGGCGAAGCTAACTATGGCTACACCTTC
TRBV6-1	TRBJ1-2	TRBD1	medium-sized	CASRSDRARGYTF	TGTGCCAGCAGGTCGGACAGGGCTAGGGGCTACACCTTC
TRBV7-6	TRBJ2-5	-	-	CASSKGSYRLQETQYF	TGTGCCAGCAGCAAAGGGAGTTACAGGCTCCAAGAGACCCAGTACTTC
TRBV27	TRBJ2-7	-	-	CASSFGYEQYF	TGTGCCAGCAGTTTCGGCTACGAGCAGTACTTC
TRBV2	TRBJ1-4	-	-	CASSPRVRGKLFF	TGTGCCAGCAGCCCGAGGGTCCGGGGAAAACTGTTTTTT
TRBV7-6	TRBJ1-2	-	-	CASSLTPGLDGYTF	TGTGCCAGCAGCTTAACCCCGGGTCTTGATGGCTACACCTTC
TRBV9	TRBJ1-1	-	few	CASSDRLNTEAFF	TGTGCCAGCAGCGACCGACTGAACACTGAAGCTTTCTTT
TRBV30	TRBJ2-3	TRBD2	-	CAWARGGRLKYF	TGTGCCTGGGCGCGGGGGGGCCGGTTAAAGTATTTT
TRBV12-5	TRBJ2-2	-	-	CASGLDVQGGRELFF	TGTGCTAGTGGTTTGGACGTCCAGGGAGGCCGGGAGCTGTTTTTT
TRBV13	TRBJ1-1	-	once	CASSLATKAFF	TGTGCCAGCAGCTTAGCCACGAAAGCTTTCTTT
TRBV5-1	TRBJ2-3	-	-	CASSLSFGDTQYF	TGCGCCAGCAGCTTGAGTTTTGGAGATACGCAGTATTTT
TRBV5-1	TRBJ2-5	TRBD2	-	CASSFPRGGETQYF	TGCGCCAGCAGCTTCCCACGGGGGGGAGAGACCCAGTACTTC
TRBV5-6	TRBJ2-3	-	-	CASSKGGTTDTQYF	TGTGCCAGCAGCAAGGGGGGAACCACAGATACGCAGTATTTT
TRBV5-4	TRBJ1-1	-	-	CASSSDPDTEAFF	TGTGCCAGCAGCTCGGACCCTGACACTGAAGCTTTCTTT
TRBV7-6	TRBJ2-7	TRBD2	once	CASSSGLVGYEQYF	TGTGCCAGCAGCTCCGGACTAGTTGGCTACGAGCAGTACTTC
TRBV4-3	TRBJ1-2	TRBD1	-	CASSQDDRAYGYTF	TGCGCCAGCAGCCAAGACGACAGGGCGTATGGCTACACCTTC
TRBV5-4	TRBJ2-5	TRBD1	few	CASSLTGEETQYF	TGTGCCAGCAGCTTGACAGGGGAAGAGACCCAGTACTTC
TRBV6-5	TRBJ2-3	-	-	CASSYSGGNTDTQYF	TGTGCCAGCAGTTACTCGGGGGGAAACACAGATACGCAGTATTTT